The rows below give T cell receptor beta chains drawn from one sample of a study of vaccination and CD4 T cells after COVID-19. TCRdb reanalysed the PCR reads using MiXCR and keeps one entry per CDR3 protein. This sample has roughly 22,000 distinct CDR3 sequences, with about 57% found just once. The sample in question was CD4+ T cells from blood, obtained before SARS-CoV-2 vaccination. Receptors originate from a human donor who had recovered from COVID-19. The CDR3 runs from the conserved cysteine through the conserved F or W. Fields, in order: clone size, V gene, D gene, J gene, CDR3 DNA, CDR3 protein. D genes are given only for firm matches. Size is omitted from some rows. Given values are once, few, many or a class for expanded clones.

clone_size: NA
v_call: TRBV12-3/TRBV12-4
d_call: TRBD1
j_call: TRBJ1-5
cdr3_nt: TGTGCCAGCAGTTCTTCTCTACAAGGGGGCCAGCCCCAGCATTTT
cdr3_aa: CASSSSLQGGQPQHF

clone_size: NA
v_call: TRBV20-1
d_call: NA
j_call: TRBJ2-2
cdr3_nt: TGCAGTGCCATGGACCCTAGCCACAGCGGGGAGCTGTTTTTT
cdr3_aa: CSAMDPSHSGELFF

clone_size: NA
v_call: TRBV12-3/TRBV12-4
d_call: TRBD2
j_call: TRBJ2-7
cdr3_nt: TGTGCCAGCACCGGTCGGACTAGCGGGAGCACCCACGAGCAGTACTTC
cdr3_aa: CASTGRTSGSTHEQYF

clone_size: NA
v_call: TRBV2
d_call: TRBD1
j_call: TRBJ2-5
cdr3_nt: TGTGCCAGCATTTCCCCGGGACAGCGTTGGGAGACCCAGTACTTC
cdr3_aa: CASISPGQRWETQYF

clone_size: NA
v_call: TRBV20-1
d_call: NA
j_call: TRBJ2-1
cdr3_nt: TGCAGTGCTAGGCTCGGCGGGCGCGGTGAGCAGTTCTTC
cdr3_aa: CSARLGGRGEQFF

clone_size: few
v_call: TRBV20-1
d_call: TRBD1
j_call: TRBJ1-6
cdr3_nt: TGCAGTGCCTCCACAGGGGCCGGTTCACCCCTCCACTTT
cdr3_aa: CSASTGAGSPLHF

clone_size: few
v_call: TRBV20-1
d_call: TRBD1
j_call: TRBJ1-1
cdr3_nt: TGCAGTGCCCGGGACAGGGAAGCTTTCTTT
cdr3_aa: CSARDREAFF

clone_size: NA
v_call: TRBV6-2/TRBV6-3
d_call: NA
j_call: TRBJ2-4
cdr3_nt: TGTGCCAGCAGTTACTCCAAAAACATTCAGTACTTC
cdr3_aa: CASSYSKNIQYF

clone_size: NA
v_call: TRBV7-3
d_call: NA
j_call: TRBJ2-1
cdr3_nt: TGTGCCAGCAGCTTAACTAGCGACGACAATGAGCAGTTCTTC
cdr3_aa: CASSLTSDDNEQFF

clone_size: NA
v_call: TRBV7-9
d_call: NA
j_call: TRBJ2-2
cdr3_nt: TGTGCCAGCAGCCCTATGGGGGTAGCGAACACCGGGGAGCTGTTTTTT
cdr3_aa: CASSPMGVANTGELFF

clone_size: NA
v_call: TRBV20-1
d_call: NA
j_call: TRBJ2-3
cdr3_nt: TGCAGTGCTATTCGAGGGGGGAGCCCGACAGATACGCAGTATTTT
cdr3_aa: CSAIRGGSPTDTQYF

clone_size: NA
v_call: TRBV27
d_call: NA
j_call: TRBJ1-1
cdr3_nt: TGTGCCAGCAGTCTGTACAGGAACACTGAAGCTTTCTTT
cdr3_aa: CASSLYRNTEAFF

clone_size: NA
v_call: TRBV29-1
d_call: NA
j_call: TRBJ1-2
cdr3_nt: TGCAGCGTTAATAAGTATGGCTACACCTTC
cdr3_aa: CSVNKYGYTF

clone_size: NA
v_call: TRBV6-5
d_call: TRBD2
j_call: TRBJ2-3
cdr3_nt: TGTGCCAGCAGTTTCCCGGTAGCGGGAGGGCCGCATACGCAGTATTTT
cdr3_aa: CASSFPVAGGPHTQYF

clone_size: NA
v_call: TRBV11-2
d_call: TRBD2
j_call: TRBJ2-5
cdr3_nt: TGTGCCAGCAGCCCGATACTAGCGGGACCCTCAAAAGAGACCCAGTACTTC
cdr3_aa: CASSPILAGPSKETQYF

clone_size: NA
v_call: TRBV15
d_call: TRBD2
j_call: TRBJ2-5
cdr3_nt: TGTGCCACCAGCAGAGTCCGGGGGGGAGAGACCCAGTACTTC
cdr3_aa: CATSRVRGGETQYF

clone_size: NA
v_call: TRBV7-6
d_call: TRBD2
j_call: TRBJ2-3
cdr3_nt: TGTGCCAGCAGCTTAGGACTAGCGGGAGCTAGCACAGATACGCAGTATTTT
cdr3_aa: CASSLGLAGASTDTQYF

clone_size: NA
v_call: TRBV6-1
d_call: TRBD1
j_call: TRBJ1-2
cdr3_nt: TGTGCCAGCAGCGGGACAGGGCTCAACAAGGCTTATGGCTACACCTTC
cdr3_aa: CASSGTGLNKAYGYTF

clone_size: NA
v_call: TRBV5-1
d_call: NA
j_call: TRBJ2-7
cdr3_nt: TGCGCCAGCAGAGAATGGCACGAGCAGTACTTC
cdr3_aa: CASREWHEQYF

clone_size: NA
v_call: TRBV24-1
d_call: NA
j_call: TRBJ2-7
cdr3_nt: TGTGCCACCAGTGATTCATTAGCGCCGACCTACGAGCAGTACTTC
cdr3_aa: CATSDSLAPTYEQYF

clone_size: NA
v_call: TRBV6-2/TRBV6-3
d_call: TRBD1
j_call: TRBJ1-5
cdr3_nt: TGTGCCAGCAGCCTTGAACAGGGGGCCCGACAGCCCCAGCATTTT
cdr3_aa: CASSLEQGARQPQHF

clone_size: NA
v_call: TRBV28
d_call: NA
j_call: TRBJ1-2
cdr3_nt: TGTGCCAGCAGCCAACCAATTCGGGGCTACACCTTC
cdr3_aa: CASSQPIRGYTF

clone_size: few
v_call: TRBV20-1
d_call: TRBD1
j_call: TRBJ2-7
cdr3_nt: TGCAGTGTCCCCGGGGGGACAGGGGATGCCAGCGAGCAGTACTTC
cdr3_aa: CSVPGGTGDASEQYF

clone_size: NA
v_call: TRBV20-1
d_call: NA
j_call: TRBJ2-3
cdr3_nt: TGCAGTGCTGGAGGGGGGGCGTCTAGCACAGATACGCAGTATTTT
cdr3_aa: CSAGGGASSTDTQYF

clone_size: NA
v_call: TRBV2
d_call: NA
j_call: TRBJ2-7
cdr3_nt: TGTGCCAGCAGTGAGGGGGCCGCTAGGTGGTTC
cdr3_aa: CASSEGAARWF

clone_size: NA
v_call: TRBV28
d_call: TRBD1
j_call: TRBJ2-2
cdr3_nt: TGTGCCAGCAGTGGACAGGCTACCGGGGAGCTGTTTTTT
cdr3_aa: CASSGQATGELFF